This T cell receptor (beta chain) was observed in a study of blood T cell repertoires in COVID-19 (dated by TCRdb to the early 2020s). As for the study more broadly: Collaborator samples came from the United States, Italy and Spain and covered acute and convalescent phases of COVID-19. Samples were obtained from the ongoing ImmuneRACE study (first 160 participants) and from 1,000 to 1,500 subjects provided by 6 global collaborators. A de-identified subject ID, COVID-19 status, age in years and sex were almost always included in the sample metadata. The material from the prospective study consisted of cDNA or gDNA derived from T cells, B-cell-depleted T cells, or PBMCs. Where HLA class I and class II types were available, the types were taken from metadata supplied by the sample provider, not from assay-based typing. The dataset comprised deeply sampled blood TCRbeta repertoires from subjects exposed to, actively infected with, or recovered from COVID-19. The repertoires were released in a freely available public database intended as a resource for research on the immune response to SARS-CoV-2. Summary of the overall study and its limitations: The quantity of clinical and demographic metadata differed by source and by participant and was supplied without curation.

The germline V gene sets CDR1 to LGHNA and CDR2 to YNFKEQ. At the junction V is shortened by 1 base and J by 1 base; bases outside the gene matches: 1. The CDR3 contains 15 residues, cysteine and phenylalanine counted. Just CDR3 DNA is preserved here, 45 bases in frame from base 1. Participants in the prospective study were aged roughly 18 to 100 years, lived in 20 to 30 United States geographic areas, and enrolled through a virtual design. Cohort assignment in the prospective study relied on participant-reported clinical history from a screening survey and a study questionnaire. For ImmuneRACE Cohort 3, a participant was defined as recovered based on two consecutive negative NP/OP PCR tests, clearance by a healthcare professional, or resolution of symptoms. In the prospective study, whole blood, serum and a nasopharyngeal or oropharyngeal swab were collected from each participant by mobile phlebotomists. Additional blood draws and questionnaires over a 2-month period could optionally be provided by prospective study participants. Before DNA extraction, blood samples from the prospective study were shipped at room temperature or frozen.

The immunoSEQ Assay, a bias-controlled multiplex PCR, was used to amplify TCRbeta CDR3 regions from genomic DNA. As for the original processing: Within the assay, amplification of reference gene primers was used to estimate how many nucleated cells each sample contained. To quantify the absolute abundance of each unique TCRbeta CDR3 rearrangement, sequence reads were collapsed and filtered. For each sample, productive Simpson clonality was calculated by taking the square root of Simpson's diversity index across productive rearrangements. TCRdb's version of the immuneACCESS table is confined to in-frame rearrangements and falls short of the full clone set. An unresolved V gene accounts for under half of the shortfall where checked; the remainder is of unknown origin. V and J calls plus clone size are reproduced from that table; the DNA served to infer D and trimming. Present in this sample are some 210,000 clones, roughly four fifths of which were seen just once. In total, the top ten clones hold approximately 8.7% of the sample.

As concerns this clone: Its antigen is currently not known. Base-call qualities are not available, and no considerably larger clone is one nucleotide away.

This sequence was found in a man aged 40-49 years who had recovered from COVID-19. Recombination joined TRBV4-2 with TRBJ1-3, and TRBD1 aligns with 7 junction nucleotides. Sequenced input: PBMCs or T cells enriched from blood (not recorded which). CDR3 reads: CASSQVGQSGNTIYF. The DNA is TGTGCCAGCAGCCAAGTGGGACAGTCTGGAAACACCATATATTTT.